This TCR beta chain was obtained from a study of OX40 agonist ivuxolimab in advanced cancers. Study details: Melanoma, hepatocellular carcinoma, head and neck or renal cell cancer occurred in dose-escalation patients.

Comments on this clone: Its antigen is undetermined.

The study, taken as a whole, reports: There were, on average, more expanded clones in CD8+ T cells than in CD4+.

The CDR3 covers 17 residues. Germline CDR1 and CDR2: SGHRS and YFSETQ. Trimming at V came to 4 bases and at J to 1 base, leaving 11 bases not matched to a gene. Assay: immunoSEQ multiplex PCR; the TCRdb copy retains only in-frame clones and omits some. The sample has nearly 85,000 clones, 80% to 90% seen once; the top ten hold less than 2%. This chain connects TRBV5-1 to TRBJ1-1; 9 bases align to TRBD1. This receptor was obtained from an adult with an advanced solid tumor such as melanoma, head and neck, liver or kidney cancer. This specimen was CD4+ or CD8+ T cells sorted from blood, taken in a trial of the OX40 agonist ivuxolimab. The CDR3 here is CASSGGTGRVGNTEAFF. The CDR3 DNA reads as TGCGCCAGCAGCGGCGGGACAGGGAGGGTAGGGAACACTGAAGCTTTCTTT.